This is a list of T cell receptor beta chains from one sample in a study of memory CD4+ T cells and cytomegalovirus serostatus. Clones were sequenced by immunoSEQ multiplex PCR, and TCRdb holds only the in-frame ones, with some missing. The sample shows tens of thousands of clones, about 78% of them seen only once. Material for sequencing was memory CD4+ T cells from blood. The receptors here all came from an adult in good health and CMV-seronegative. The CDR3 runs from the conserved cysteine through the conserved F or W. D genes are given only for firm matches. Where a row states a size, it is once, few, many or the class of an expanded clone; other rows omit it.

TRBJ2-5 . . TRBV2 13 TGTGCCAGCACCCGGGACACAGAAGAGACCCAGTACTTC CASTRDTEETQYF
TRBJ1-1 . . TRBV9 14 TGTGCCAGCAGCGCCAGGGCGGGCGGCACTGAAGCTTTCTTT CASSARAGGTEAFF
TRBJ2-5 . few TRBV5-6 14 TGTGCCAGCAGCCTCGACATGGCAAGAAAGACCCAGTACTTC CASSLDMARKTQYF
TRBJ2-7 . . TRBV19 13 TGTGCCAGTAGTAACCAAAAGGGGTACGAGCAGTACTTC CASSNQKGYEQYF
TRBJ1-6 . . TRBV7-2 16 TGTGCCAGCAGCCCACCGTTCGGGCGGAGTCATTCACCCCTCCACTTT CASSPPFGRSHSPLHF
TRBJ2-3 . . TRBV6-5 15 TGTGCCAGCACGTACCGGGACACAAGCACAGATACGCAGTATTTT CASTYRDTSTDTQYF
TRBJ1-1 . . TRBV15 16 TGTGCCACCAGCAGAGATCGGGAAGGGGTGGGCACTGAAGCTTTCTTT CATSRDREGVGTEAFF
TRBJ1-4 . . TRBV13 14 TGTGCCAGCAGCTTAGCCAGAGCTAATGAAAAACTGTTTTTT CASSLARANEKLFF
TRBJ2-5 TRBD1 . TRBV5-4 13 TGTGCCAGCAAAGACAGGGCCCAAGAGACCCAGTACTTC CASKDRAQETQYF
TRBJ1-4 TRBD1 once TRBV5-5 17 TGTGCCAGCAGCTTGTCGGGGGAGGGGGCCCGTAATGAAAAACTGTTTTTT CASSLSGEGARNEKLFF
TRBJ2-3 TRBD1 once TRBV5-1 14 TGCGCCAGCAGTCCTGGACAGGTGTTGGATACGCAGTATTTT CASSPGQVLDTQYF
TRBJ2-3 . . TRBV20-1 11 TGCAGTGCCCCCGGTACAGATACGCAGTATTTT CSAPGTDTQYF
TRBJ2-2 TRBD1 . TRBV7-2 17 TGTGCCAGCACCCGAGATCTAGACAGGGGGCGGACCGGGGAGCTGTTTTTT CASTRDLDRGRTGELFF
TRBJ1-1 . . TRBV5-1 13 TGCGCCAGCAGTCGATCATCCCCCCGGGACAAGACGTTT CASSRSSPRDKTF
TRBJ1-5 TRBD1 few TRBV2 16 TGTGCCAGCAGTGGGAAACCGGGACAGGCTGATCAGCCCCAGCATTTT CASSGKPGQADQPQHF
TRBJ2-3 TRBD1 . TRBV10-2 17 TGCGCCAGCAGTGATCCCAAACAGGGGATTGTCACAGATACGCAGTATTTT CASSDPKQGIVTDTQYF
TRBJ1-4 . . TRBV2 16 TGTGCCAGCACCTCAACTGGACAAAATCCTAATGAAAAACTGTTTTTT CASTSTGQNPNEKLFF
TRBJ1-1 . . TRBV5-1 13 TGCGCCAGCAGCGTCGCGAGGAACACTGAAGCTTTCTTT CASSVARNTEAFF
TRBJ1-2 TRBD1 . TRBV18 14 TGTGCCAGCTCACCCTCAGGGGGTGACTATGGCTACACCTTC CASSPSGGDYGYTF
TRBJ1-2 TRBD1 . TRBV6-1 15 TGTGCCAGCAGTGAATTGTCAGGGGGAAACTATGGCTACACCTTC CASSELSGGNYGYTF
TRBJ1-2 . few TRBV6-5 14 TGTGCCAGCAGACGAGACAACCTCAACTATGGCTACACCTTC CASRRDNLNYGYTF
TRBJ2-1 TRBD2 . TRBV7-9 16 TGTGCCAGTCGACCAGCGGGGGCCGCTATTTACAATGAGCAGTTCTTC CASRPAGAAIYNEQFF